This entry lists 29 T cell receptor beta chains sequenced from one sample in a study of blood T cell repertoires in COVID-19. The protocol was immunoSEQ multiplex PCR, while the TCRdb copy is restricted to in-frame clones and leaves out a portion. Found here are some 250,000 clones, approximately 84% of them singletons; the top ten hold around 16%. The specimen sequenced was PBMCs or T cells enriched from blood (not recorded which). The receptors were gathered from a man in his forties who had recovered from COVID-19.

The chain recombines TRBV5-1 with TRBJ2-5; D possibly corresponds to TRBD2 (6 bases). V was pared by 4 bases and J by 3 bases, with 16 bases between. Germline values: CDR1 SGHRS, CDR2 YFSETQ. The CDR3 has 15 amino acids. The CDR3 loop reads CASSTRAGPKETQYF. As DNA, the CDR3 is TGCGCCAGCAGCACTCGCGCGGGACCCAAAGAGACCCAGTACTTC.

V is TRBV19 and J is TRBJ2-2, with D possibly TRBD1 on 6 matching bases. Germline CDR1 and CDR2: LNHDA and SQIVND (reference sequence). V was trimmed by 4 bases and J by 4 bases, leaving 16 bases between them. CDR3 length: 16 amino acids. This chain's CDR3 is CASSTKQGTSTGELFF. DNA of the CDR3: TGTGCCAGTAGTACAAAACAGGGCACGAGCACCGGGGAGCTGTTTTTT.

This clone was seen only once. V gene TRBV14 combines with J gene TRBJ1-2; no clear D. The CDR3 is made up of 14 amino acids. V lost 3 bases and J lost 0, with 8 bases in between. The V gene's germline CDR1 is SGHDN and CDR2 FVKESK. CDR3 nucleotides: TGTGCCAGCAGCCAGACACTAGCTAACTATGGCTACACCTTC. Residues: CASSQTLANYGYTF.

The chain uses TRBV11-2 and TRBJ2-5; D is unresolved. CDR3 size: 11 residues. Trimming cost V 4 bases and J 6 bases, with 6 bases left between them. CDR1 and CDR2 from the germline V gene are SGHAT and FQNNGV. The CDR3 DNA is TGTGCCAGCAGCTACAGTCAGACCCAGTACTTC. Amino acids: CASSYSQTQYF.

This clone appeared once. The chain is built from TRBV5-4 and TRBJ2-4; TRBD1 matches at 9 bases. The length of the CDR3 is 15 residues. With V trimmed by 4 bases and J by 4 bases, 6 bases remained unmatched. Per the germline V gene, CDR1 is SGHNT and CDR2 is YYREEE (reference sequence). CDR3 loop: CASSIQGARKNIQYF. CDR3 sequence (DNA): TGTGCCAGCAGCATACAGGGGGCTAGGAAAAACATTCAGTACTTC. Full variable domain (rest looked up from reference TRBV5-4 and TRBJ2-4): ETGVTQSPTHLIKTRGQQVTLRCSSQSGHNTVSWYQQALGQGPQFIFQYYREEENGRGNFPPRFSGLQFPNYSSELNVNALELDDSALYLCASSIQGARKNIQYFGAGTRLSVL.

DNA for the CDR3: TGTGCCAGCAGCTCGTATAGGGGGCAGTACTTC. Translated, it gives CASSSYRGQYF. This chain connects TRBV28 to TRBJ2-7; D is perhaps TRBD1 (5 bases). Germline V gives CDR1 MDHEN, CDR2 SYDVKM. The CDR3 length is 11 residues. The V and J ends lost 6 bases and 9 bases respectively, with 12 bases between them.

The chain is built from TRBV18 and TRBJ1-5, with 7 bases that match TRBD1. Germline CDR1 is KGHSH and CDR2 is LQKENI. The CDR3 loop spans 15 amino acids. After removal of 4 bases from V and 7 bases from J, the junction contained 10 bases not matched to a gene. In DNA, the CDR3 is TGTGCCAGCTCACGAAACTACAGGGGAGACCAGCCCCAGCATTTT. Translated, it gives CASSRNYRGDQPQHF. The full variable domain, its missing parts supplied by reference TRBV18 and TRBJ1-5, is NAGVMQNPRHLVRRRGQEARLRCSPMKGHSHVYWYRQLPEEGLKFMVYLQKENIIDESGMPKERFSAEFPKEGPSILRIQQVVRGDSAAYFCASSRNYRGDQPQHFGDGTRLSIL.

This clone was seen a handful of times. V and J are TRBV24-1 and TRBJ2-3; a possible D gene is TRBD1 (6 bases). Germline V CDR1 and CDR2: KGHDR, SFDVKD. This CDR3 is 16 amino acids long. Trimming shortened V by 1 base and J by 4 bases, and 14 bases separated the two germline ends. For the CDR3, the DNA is TGTGCCACCAGTGATTTCCCGGACAGTGGGGCAGATACGCAGTATTTT. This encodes CATSDFPDSGADTQYF.

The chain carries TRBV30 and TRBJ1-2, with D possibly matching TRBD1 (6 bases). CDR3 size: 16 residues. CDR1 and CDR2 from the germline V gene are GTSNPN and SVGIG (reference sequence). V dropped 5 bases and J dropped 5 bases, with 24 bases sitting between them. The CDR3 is CAWSPSPTGRRYGYTF. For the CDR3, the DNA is TGTGCCTGGTCCCCCTCCCCGACAGGACGAAGGTATGGCTACACCTTC. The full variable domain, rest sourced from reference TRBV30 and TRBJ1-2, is SQTIHQWPATLVQPVGSPLSLECTVEGTSNPNLYWYRQAAGRGLQLLFYSVGIGQISSEVPQNLSASRPQDRQFILSSKKLLLSDSGFYLCAWSPSPTGRRYGYTFGSGTRLTVV.

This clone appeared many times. The CDR3, as DNA: TGTGCCAGCAGTTACTTAAGGACAGGGGGAGGCTATGGCTACACCTTC. Protein sequence: CASSYLRTGGGYGYTF. The V gene is TRBV6-5, the J gene TRBJ1-2, with 10 bases that match TRBD1. The CDR3 runs to 16 residues. The V and J ends lost 1 base and 4 bases, in that order; junction bases with no gene match: 6. The germline V gene encodes CDR1 MNHEY and CDR2 SVGAGI.

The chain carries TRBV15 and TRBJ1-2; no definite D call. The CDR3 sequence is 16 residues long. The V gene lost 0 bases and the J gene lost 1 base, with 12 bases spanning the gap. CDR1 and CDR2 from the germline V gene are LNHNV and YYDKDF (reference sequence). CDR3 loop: CATSRDLTGFNYGYTF. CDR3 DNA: TGTGCCACCAGCAGAGACCTGACTGGATTTAACTATGGCTACACCTTC.

The DNA for the CDR3 is TGTGCCAGCAGTACATCCTTAGCTGTGAAAGAGACCCAGTACTTC. This encodes CASSTSLAVKETQYF. This sequence joins TRBV6-5 and TRBJ2-5; D gene unclear. Between the trimmed V and J ends, which lost 5 bases and 3 bases, there was a span of 16 bases. The CDR3 is 15 residues long. Germline values: CDR1 MNHEY, CDR2 SVGAGI.

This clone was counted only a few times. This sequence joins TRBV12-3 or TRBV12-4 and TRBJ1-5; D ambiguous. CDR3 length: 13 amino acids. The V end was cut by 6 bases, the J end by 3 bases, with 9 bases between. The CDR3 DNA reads TGTGCCAGCAGGACGAGGGACAATCAGCCCCAGCATTTT. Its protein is CASRTRDNQPQHF.

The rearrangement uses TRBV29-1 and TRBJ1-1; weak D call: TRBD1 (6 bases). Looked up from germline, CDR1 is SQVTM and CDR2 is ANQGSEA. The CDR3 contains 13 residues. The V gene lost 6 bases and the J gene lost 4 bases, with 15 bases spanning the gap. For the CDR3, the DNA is TGCAGCGTCCAAACTGCAGGGGCCACTGAAGCTTTCTTT. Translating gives CSVQTAGATEAFF.

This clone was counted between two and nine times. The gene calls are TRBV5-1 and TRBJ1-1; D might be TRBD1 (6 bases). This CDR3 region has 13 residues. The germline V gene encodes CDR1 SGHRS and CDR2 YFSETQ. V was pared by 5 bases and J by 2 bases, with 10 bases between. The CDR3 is CASREGVNTEAFF. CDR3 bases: TGCGCCAGCAGAGAGGGGGTTAACACTGAAGCTTTCTTT. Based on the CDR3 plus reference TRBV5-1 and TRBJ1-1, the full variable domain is KAGVTQTPRYLIKTRGQQVTLSCSPISGHRSVSWYQQTPGQGLQFLFEYFSETQRNKGNFPGRFSGRQFSNSRSEMNVSTLELGDSALYLCASREGVNTEAFFGQGTRLTVV.

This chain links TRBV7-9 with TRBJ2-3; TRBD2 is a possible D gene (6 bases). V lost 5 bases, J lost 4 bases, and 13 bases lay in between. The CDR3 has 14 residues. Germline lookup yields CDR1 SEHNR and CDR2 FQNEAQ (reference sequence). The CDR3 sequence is CASSRLGRADTQYF. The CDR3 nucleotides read TGTGCCAGCAGCCGACTAGGGCGAGCAGATACGCAGTATTTT.

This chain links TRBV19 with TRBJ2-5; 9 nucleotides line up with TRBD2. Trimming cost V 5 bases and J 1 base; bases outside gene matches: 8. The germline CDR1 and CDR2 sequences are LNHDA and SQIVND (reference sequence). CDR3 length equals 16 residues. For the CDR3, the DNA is TGTGCCAGTAGTCCGAGAGCGGGGGGCAGCCAAGAGACCCAGTACTTC. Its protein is CASSPRAGGSQETQYF. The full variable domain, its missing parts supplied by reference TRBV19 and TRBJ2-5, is DGGITQSPKYLFRKEGQNVTLSCEQNLNHDAMYWYRQDPGQGLRLIYYSQIVNDFQKGDIAEGYSVSREKKESFPLTVTSAQKNPTAFYLCASSPRAGGSQETQYFGPGTRLLVL.

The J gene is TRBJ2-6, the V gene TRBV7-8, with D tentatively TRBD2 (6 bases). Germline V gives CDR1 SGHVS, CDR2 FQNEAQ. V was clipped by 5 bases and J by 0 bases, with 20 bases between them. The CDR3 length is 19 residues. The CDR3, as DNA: TGTGCCAGCAGCCACGGGGGACGGACCTACTTCTCTGGGGCCAACGTCCTGACTTTC. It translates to CASSHGGRTYFSGANVLTF.

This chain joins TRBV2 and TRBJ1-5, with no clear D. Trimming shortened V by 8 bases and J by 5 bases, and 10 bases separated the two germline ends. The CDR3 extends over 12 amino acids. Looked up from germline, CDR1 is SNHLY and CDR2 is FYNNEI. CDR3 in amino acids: CASSRDHQPQHF. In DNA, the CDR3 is TGTGCCAGCTCTCGCGATCATCAGCCCCAGCATTTT. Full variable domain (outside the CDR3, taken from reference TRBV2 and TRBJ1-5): EPEVTQTPSHQVTQMGQEVILRCVPISNHLYFYWYRQILGQKVEFLVSFYNNEISEKSEIFDDQFSVERPDGSNFTLKIRSTKLEDSAMYFCASSRDHQPQHFGDGTRLSIL.

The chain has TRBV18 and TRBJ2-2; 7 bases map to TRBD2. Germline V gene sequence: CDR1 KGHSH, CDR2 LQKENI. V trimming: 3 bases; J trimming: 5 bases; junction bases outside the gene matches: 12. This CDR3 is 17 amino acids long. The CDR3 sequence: CASSPGQGRRGTGELFF. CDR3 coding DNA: TGTGCCAGCTCACCGGGCCAGGGTCGGCGGGGGACCGGGGAGCTGTTTTTT.

DNA for the CDR3: TGTGCCAGCAGTTACTCGACGCCTAGCGGATACAATGAGCAGTTCTTC. This codes for CASSYSTPSGYNEQFF. This chain connects TRBV6-5 to TRBJ2-1; 7 bases line up with TRBD2. The CDR3 totals 16 residues. The junction had 6 bases not matched to a gene; V was cut back by 0 bases and J by 4 bases. Germline values: CDR1 MNHEY, CDR2 SVGAGI.

The CDR3 sequence is CASSESGTVYEQYF. CDR3 in DNA: TGTGCCAGCAGTGAATCCGGGACAGTCTACGAGCAGTACTTC. The chain links TRBV25-1 to TRBJ2-7; 7 bases match TRBD1. The CDR3 has 14 residues. CDR1 and CDR2 (germline): MGHDK, SYGVNS. Unmatched junction bases numbered 3, after V lost 1 base and J lost 3 bases.

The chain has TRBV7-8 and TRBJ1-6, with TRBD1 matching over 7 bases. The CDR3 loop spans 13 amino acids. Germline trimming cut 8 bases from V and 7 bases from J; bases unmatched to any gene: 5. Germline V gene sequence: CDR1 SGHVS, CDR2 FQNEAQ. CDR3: CASGGQINSPLHF. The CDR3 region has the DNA TGTGCCAGCGGGGGACAGATCAATTCACCCCTCCACTTT.

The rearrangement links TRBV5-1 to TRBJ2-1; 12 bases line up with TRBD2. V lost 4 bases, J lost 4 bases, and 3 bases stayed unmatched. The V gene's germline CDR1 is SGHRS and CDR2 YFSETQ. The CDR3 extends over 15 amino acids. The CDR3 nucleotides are TGCGCCAGCAGCGACGGACTAGCGGGGTACAATGAGCAGTTCTTC. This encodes CASSDGLAGYNEQFF. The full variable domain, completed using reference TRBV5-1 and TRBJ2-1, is KAGVTQTPRYLIKTRGQQVTLSCSPISGHRSVSWYQQTPGQGLQFLFEYFSETQRNKGNFPGRFSGRQFSNSRSEMNVSTLELGDSALYLCASSDGLAGYNEQFFGPGTRLTVL.

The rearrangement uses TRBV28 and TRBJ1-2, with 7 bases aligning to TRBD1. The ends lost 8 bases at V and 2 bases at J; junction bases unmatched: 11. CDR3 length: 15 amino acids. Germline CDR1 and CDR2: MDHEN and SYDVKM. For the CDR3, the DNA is TGTGCCAGCGGGGGTTCCGGGACAGACAACTATGGCTACACCTTC. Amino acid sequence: CASGGSGTDNYGYTF.

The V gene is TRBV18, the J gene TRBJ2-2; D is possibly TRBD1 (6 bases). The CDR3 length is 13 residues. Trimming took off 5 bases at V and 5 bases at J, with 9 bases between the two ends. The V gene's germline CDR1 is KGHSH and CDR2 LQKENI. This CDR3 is CASSTGWTGELFF. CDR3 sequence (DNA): TGTGCCAGCTCAACAGGGTGGACCGGGGAGCTGTTTTTT.

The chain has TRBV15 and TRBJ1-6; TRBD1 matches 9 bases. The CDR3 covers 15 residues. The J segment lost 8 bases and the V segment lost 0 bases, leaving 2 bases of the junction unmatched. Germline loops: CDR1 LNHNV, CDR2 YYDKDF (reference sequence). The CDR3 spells CATSRDTGGDSPLHF. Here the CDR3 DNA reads TGTGCCACCAGCAGAGATACAGGGGGCGATTCACCCCTCCACTTT.

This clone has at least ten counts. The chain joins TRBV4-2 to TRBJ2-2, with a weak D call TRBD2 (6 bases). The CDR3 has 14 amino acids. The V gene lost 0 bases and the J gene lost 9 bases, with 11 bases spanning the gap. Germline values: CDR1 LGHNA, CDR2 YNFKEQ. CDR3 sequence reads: CASSQEVGGWELFF. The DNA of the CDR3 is TGTGCCAGCAGCCAAGAGGTCGGAGGGTGGGAGCTGTTTTTT.

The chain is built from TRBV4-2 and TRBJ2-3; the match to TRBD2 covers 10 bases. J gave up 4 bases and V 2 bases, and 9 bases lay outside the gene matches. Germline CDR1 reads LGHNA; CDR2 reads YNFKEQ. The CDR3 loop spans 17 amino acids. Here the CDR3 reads CASSQKWLAGEPDTQYF. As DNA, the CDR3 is TGTGCCAGCAGCCAAAAGTGGCTAGCGGGAGAGCCAGATACGCAGTATTTT.